Described below is a single TCR beta chain sequence and its context. No antigen is known for it. The primer mix had 60 Vbeta and 13 Jbeta primers. Assay used: immunoSEQ multiplex PCR; TCRdb lists only in-frame clones, some missing. The data contain some 150,000 clones, approximately 79% of them singletons. The data derive from a study of cytomegalovirus exposure and HLA in healthy donors. The study's findings and limits: Later, TCR association rates were found to vary by HLA locus, highest for DRB1 and lowest for HLA-C. Serostatus for CMV was the only available immune exposure information. It was taken for granted in presence/absence analyses that sequencing depth across donors was roughly uniform.

Looked up from germline, CDR1 is LNHDA and CDR2 is SQIVND (reference sequence). The CDR3 is 18 amino acids. V lost 6 bases and J lost 1; bases outside the gene matches: 10. The sequencing sample was made of PBMCs. The origin of this receptor is a woman in her twenties or thirties in good health and CMV-seronegative. The V call is TRBV19, the J call TRBJ2-3; 13 bases are shared with TRBD2. The CDR3 sequence is CASSKGLAGSSGTDTQYF. CDR3 DNA sequence: TGTGCCAGTAGCAAGGGACTAGCGGGATCGTCTGGCACAGATACGCAGTATTTT.